This TCR beta chain originates from a study of patients and donors after allogeneic stem cell transplantation. TCRdb called the RT-PCR reads again in MiXCR, with one record for every CDR3 protein. This table holds hundreds of thousands of distinct CDR3 sequences, approximately 16% found once. This clonotype was recorded at least ten times. V was cut by 1 base and J by 5 bases, with 15 bases left in between. Per germline, CDR1 SQVTM and CDR2 ANQGSEA. The CDR3 extends over 15 amino acids. The sequencing sample was made of blood, either unsorted or a sorted T cell fraction (not recorded which). The V gene is TRBV29-1, the J gene TRBJ2-1; no clear D. This clonotype was obtained from a human donor who was either an allogeneic HSCT recipient or a stem cell or donor lymphocyte infusion donor (not recorded which). It is not recorded whose cells these are; they may come from a transplant donor. The CDR3 protein is CSVEVFSSLHNEQFF. The CDR3 nucleotides read TGCAGCGTTGAAGTCTTCAGTTCTCTCCACAATGAGCAGTTCTTC.